A single sample gave rise to the 8 T cell receptor beta chains below, sequenced in a study of blood T cell repertoires in COVID-19. Libraries were prepared by immunoSEQ multiplex PCR; TCRdb keeps only in-frame clonotypes and omits some of them. The table has 250,000 to 300,000 clones, around 88% seen once. Sequenced material: peripheral blood. These receptors originate from a man at least 80 years old with acute or convalescent COVID-19.

The V call is TRBV29-1, the J call TRBJ1-1; D might be TRBD1 (6 bases). Germline-derived CDR1 and CDR2 are SQVTM and ANQGSEA. With 4 bases removed from V and 0 bases from J, the gap between germline ends came to 15 bases. This CDR3 spans 15 amino acids. As DNA, the CDR3 is TGCAGCGTTGTGCGGCAGGGGATAATGAACACTGAAGCTTTCTTT. This codes for CSVVRQGIMNTEAFF.

In nucleotides, the CDR3 is TGTGCCAGCAACCCAGGGCAAGAAGAGACCCAGTACTTC. Translating gives CASNPGQEETQYF. The chain recombines TRBV2 with TRBJ2-5, with a tentative D call TRBD1 (5 bases). V lost 7 bases and J lost 3, with 12 bases in between. Per germline, CDR1 SNHLY and CDR2 FYNNEI. The length of the CDR3 is 13 residues.

The V call is TRBV15, the J call TRBJ1-5; D gene uncertain. CDR3 length: 15 residues. V was cut by 0 bases and J by 4 bases, with 10 bases left in between. Germline assignment: CDR1 LNHNV and CDR2 YYDKDF (reference sequence). The chain's CDR3 is CATSRDVGRNQPQHF. CDR3 coding DNA: TGTGCCACCAGCAGAGACGTGGGGAGAAATCAGCCCCAGCATTTT.

The gene calls are TRBV29-1 and TRBJ2-5, with no clear D. Trimming pared 0 bases from V and 6 bases from J, leaving 8 bases between. CDR3 length: 12 amino acids. Germline V CDR1 and CDR2: SQVTM, ANQGSEA. CDR3 sequence reads: CSVEDRAKTQYF. DNA of the CDR3: TGCAGCGTTGAAGATCGAGCGAAGACCCAGTACTTC.

The gene calls are TRBV14 and TRBJ1-5, with TRBD1 matching over 7 bases. CDR1 and CDR2 (germline): SGHDN, FVKESK. The ends lost 1 base at V and 4 bases at J; junction bases unmatched: 13. The CDR3 is 18 amino acids. DNA of the CDR3: TGTGCCAGCAGCCAAGTCAAACGCAGGGGGTACCCGAATCAGCCCCAGCATTTT. It specifies CASSQVKRRGYPNQPQHF.

The rearrangement links TRBV27 to TRBJ1-5; D is possibly TRBD1 (6 bases). Germline CDR1 and CDR2: MNHEY and SMNVEV (reference sequence). The CDR3 has 14 residues. V dropped 6 bases and J dropped 3 bases, with 12 bases sitting between them. CDR3 bases: TGTGCCAGCAGCACTGACAGGTACAATCAGCCCCAGCATTTT. It is translated as CASSTDRYNQPQHF.

This clone occurred once. The rearrangement uses TRBV9 and TRBJ1-4; 9 bases agree with TRBD1. CDR3 length equals 14 residues. V was pared by 4 bases and J by 8 bases, with 6 bases of the junction left unmatched. Per the germline V gene, CDR1 is SGDLS and CDR2 is YYNGEE. CDR3 in DNA: TGTGCCAGCAGCCCCCGACAGGGGGGGGAAAAACTGTTTTTT. The encoded protein is CASSPRQGGEKLFF.

CDR3 bases: TGTGCCAGCAGCTCCGCGACAGGGGGCCAAGAGACCCAGTACTTC. Amino acids: CASSSATGGQETQYF. The chain carries TRBV28 and TRBJ2-5, with TRBD1 identical over 9 bases. The CDR3 loop spans 15 amino acids. After removal of 6 bases from V and 1 base from J, the junction contained 6 bases not matched to a gene. Germline CDR1 MDHEN, CDR2 SYDVKM.